The 12 T cell receptor beta chains reported below all come from one sample, sequenced in a study of blood T cell repertoires in COVID-19. Repertoires were generated with immunoSEQ multiplex PCR, while TCRdb's copy carries only in-frame clones and drops some. The sample records about 200,000 clones, roughly 90% being singletons. Sequences were obtained from peripheral blood. The receptors derive from a man between 35 and 55 years old with active or convalescent COVID-19.

This clone was seen just once. The V call is TRBV10-3, the J call TRBJ2-6, with D perhaps TRBD2 (5 bases). The germline CDR1 and CDR2 sequences are ENHRY and SYGVKD. The germline V and J ends were trimmed by 10 bases and 4 bases, with 11 bases remaining between them. The CDR3 spans 13 residues. The DNA of the CDR3 is TGTGCCACCGGGGTTACCGGGGCCAACGTCCTGACTTTC. Residues: CATGVTGANVLTF.

This clone was found a few times. CDR3 sequence (DNA): TGTGCCAGCAGCTCCGCCGGAGGACAGGTCAATCAGCCCCAGCATTTT. Translation: CASSSAGGQVNQPQHF. The chain recombines TRBV7-6 with TRBJ1-5, with 7 bases matching TRBD1. Germline V CDR1 and CDR2: SGHVS, FNYEAQ. The CDR3 sequence is 16 residues long. The V gene end was trimmed by 4 bases and the J gene end by 3 bases; junction bases not matched to a gene: 9. Together with reference TRBV7-6 and TRBJ1-5, the CDR3 gives the full variable domain: GAGVSQSPRYKVTKRGQDVALRCDPISGHVSLYWYRQALGQGPEFLTYFNYEAQQDKSGLPNDRFSAERPEGSISTLTIQRTEQRDSAMYRCASSSAGGQVNQPQHFGDGTRLSIL.

J is TRBJ1-5 and V is TRBV19; a weak D match, TRBD1 (6 bases). This CDR3 has 15 amino acids. V was shortened by 1 base and J by 6 bases, with 13 bases between the two germline ends. Looked up from germline, CDR1 is LNHDA and CDR2 is SQIVND (reference sequence). CDR3 DNA sequence: TGTGCCAGTAGTATAGGATCAGGGGTTGGTCAGCCCCAGCATTTT. It encodes CASSIGSGVGQPQHF.

In DNA form, the CDR3 reads TGTGCCACCAGCAGAGAGGAGGGAGCAGATACGCAGTATTTT. Translated, it gives CATSREEGADTQYF. This chain links TRBV15 with TRBJ2-3; maybe TRBD2 (6 bases). The germline gives CDR1 LNHNV, CDR2 YYDKDF (reference sequence). This CDR3 contains 14 residues. V lost 0 bases, J lost 4 bases, and 8 bases lay in between.

V gene TRBV11-2 combines with J gene TRBJ1-5, with D unresolved. With 6 bases removed from V and 5 bases from J, the gap between germline ends came to 11 bases. The CDR3 length is 13 residues. Germline-derived CDR1 and CDR2 are SGHAT and FQNNGV. DNA of the CDR3: TGTGCCAGCAGTTTCAACAGTGATCAGCCCCAGCATTTT. It translates to CASSFNSDQPQHF. The full variable domain, with the rest looked up from reference TRBV11-2 and TRBJ1-5, is EAGVAQSPRYKIIEKRQSVAFWCNPISGHATLYWYQQILGQGPKLLIQFQNNGVVDDSQLPKDRFSAERLKGVDSTLKIQPAKLEDSAVYLCASSFNSDQPQHFGDGTRLSIL.

V usage is TRBV4-2 and J usage is TRBJ1-1; D not resolved. The CDR3 consists of 14 residues. V was clipped by 1 base and J by 7 bases, with 13 bases between them. Looked up from germline, CDR1 is LGHNA and CDR2 is YNFKEQ. The CDR3 spells CASSQGYDGSEAFF. The CDR3 nucleotides are TGTGCCAGCAGCCAAGGATACGACGGGAGTGAAGCTTTCTTT.

Only one count was recorded for this clone. This chain uses TRBV28 with TRBJ1-2, with TRBD1 matching 7 bases. The junction had 8 bases not matched to a gene; V was cut back by 6 bases and J by 1 base. Per the germline V gene, CDR1 is MDHEN and CDR2 is SYDVKM. The CDR3 is 15 residues long. The CDR3 loop is CASSAGTVDNYGYTF. CDR3 in DNA: TGTGCCAGCAGCGCCGGGACAGTTGATAACTATGGCTACACCTTC.

This clone was observed a handful of times. The rearrangement links TRBV5-4 to TRBJ2-2; the D gene is possibly TRBD2 (5 bases). CDR1 is SGHNT and CDR2 is YYREEE in the germline V gene (reference sequence). This CDR3 has 15 amino acids. The V end lost 0 bases, the J end lost 6 bases, and 12 bases lay between the germline ends. CDR3 in amino acids: CASSLGLAGPGELFF. The CDR3 bases are TGTGCCAGCAGCTTGGGCCTAGCTGGCCCCGGGGAGCTGTTTTTT.

The chain combines TRBV3-1 (or the pseudogene TRBV3-2) with TRBJ2-7, with no clear D. Per the germline V gene, CDR1 is LGHDT and CDR2 is YNNKEL (reference sequence). V was pared by 1 base and J by 6 bases, with 10 bases between. CDR3 length: 13 amino acids. The CDR3 DNA sequence: TGTGCCAGCAGCCAAGGGAGTGCTTTCGAGCAGTACTTC. This sequence encodes CASSQGSAFEQYF.

The chain employs TRBV12-3 or TRBV12-4 and TRBJ1-1, with D unresolved. The CDR3 runs 13 residues. The germline V and J ends were trimmed by 9 bases and 0 bases, with 11 bases remaining between them. In nucleotides, the CDR3 is TGTGCCAGTCGAACTCTCATGAACACTGAAGCTTTCTTT. Its protein product is CASRTLMNTEAFF.

This rearrangement joins TRBV6-5 to TRBJ2-1; D gene unclear. V gave up 8 bases and J gave up 0 bases, with 11 bases separating them. CDR1 MNHEY and CDR2 SVGAGI come from the germline V gene. The CDR3 is made up of 14 amino acids. The CDR3 sequence is CASRVLSSYNEQFF. In nucleotides, the CDR3 is TGTGCCAGCCGGGTCCTTAGCTCCTACAATGAGCAGTTCTTC.

This clone appeared a single time. The CDR3 DNA sequence: TGTGCCAGCAGTCTCGGGAGCCCGGGAGATACGCAGTATTTT. Protein: CASSLGSPGDTQYF. This chain connects TRBV28 to TRBJ2-3; possibly TRBD2 for D (6 bases). The V and J ends lost 5 bases and 5 bases respectively, with 14 bases between them. The CDR3 is made up of 14 amino acids. The V gene's germline CDR1 is MDHEN and CDR2 SYDVKM.